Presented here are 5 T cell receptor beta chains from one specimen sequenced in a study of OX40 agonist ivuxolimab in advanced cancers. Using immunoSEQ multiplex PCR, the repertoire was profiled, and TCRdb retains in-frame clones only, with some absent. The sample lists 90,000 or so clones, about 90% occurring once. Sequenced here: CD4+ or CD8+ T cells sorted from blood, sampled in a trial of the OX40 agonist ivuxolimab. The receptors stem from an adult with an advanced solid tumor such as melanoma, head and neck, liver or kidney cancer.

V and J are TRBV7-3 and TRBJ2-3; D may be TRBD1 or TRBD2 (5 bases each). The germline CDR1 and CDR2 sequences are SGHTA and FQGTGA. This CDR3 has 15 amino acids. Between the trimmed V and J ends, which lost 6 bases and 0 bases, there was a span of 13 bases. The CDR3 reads CASSLSRGSTDTQYF. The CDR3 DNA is TGTGCCAGCAGTCTAAGCCGGGGCAGCACAGATACGCAGTATTTT. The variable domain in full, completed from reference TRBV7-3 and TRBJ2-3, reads GAGVSQTPSNKVTEKGKYVELRCDPISGHTALYWYRQSLGQGPEFLIYFQGTGAADDSGLPNDRFFAVRPEGSVSTLKIQRTERGDSAVYLCASSLSRGSTDTQYFGPGTRLTVL.

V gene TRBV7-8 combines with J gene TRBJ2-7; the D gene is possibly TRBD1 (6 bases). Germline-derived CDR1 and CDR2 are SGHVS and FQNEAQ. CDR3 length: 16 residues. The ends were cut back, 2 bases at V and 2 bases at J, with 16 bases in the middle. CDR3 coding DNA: TGTGCCAGCAGCTTATGGAAGGACAGATCTACCTACGAGCAGTACGTC. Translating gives CASSLWKDRSTYEQYV.

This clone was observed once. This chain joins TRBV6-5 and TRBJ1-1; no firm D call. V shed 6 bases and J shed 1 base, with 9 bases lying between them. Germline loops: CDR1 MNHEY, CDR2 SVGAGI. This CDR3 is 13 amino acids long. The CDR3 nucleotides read TGTGCCAGCAGCCTGACACAGAACACTGAAGCTTTCTTT. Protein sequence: CASSLTQNTEAFF.

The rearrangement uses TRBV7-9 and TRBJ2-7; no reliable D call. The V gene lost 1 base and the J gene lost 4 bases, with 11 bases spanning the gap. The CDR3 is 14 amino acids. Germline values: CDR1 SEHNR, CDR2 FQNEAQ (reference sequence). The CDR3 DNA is TGTGCCAGCAGCTTAGGGACGGCTAATTACGAGCAGTACTTC. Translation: CASSLGTANYEQYF.

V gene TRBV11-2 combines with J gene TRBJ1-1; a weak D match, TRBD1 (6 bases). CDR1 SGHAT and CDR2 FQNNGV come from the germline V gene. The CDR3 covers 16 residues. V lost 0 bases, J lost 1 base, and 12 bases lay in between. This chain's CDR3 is CASSLETGSRNTEAFF. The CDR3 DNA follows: TGTGCCAGCAGCTTAGAAACAGGGTCTAGGAACACTGAAGCTTTCTTT.